This T cell receptor beta chain derives from a study of blood T cell repertoires in COVID-19. Study-level background: Specimens from acute and convalescent COVID-19 originated in the United States, Italy and Spain. The cDNA or gDNA used as material had been derived from T cells, B-cell-depleted T cells, or PBMCs.

Original analysis: How many nucleated cells were present was estimated from reference gene primer amplification. The assay was immunoSEQ multiplex PCR, and TCRdb's table has in-frame clones only and misses some. V, J and clone size derive from that table, while D and trimming were established from the DNA sequence. The data hold approximately 130,000 clones, with approximately 84% observed a single time. V was clipped by 3 bases and J by 3 bases, with 15 bases between them. Per the germline V gene, CDR1 is GTSNPN and CDR2 is SVGIG (reference sequence). This CDR3 has 15 residues. V usage is TRBV30 and J usage is TRBJ1-5, with D unclear. This TCR was sampled from a woman aged 50 to 60 who had recovered from COVID-19. Sequencing input: peripheral blood. In nucleotides, the CDR3 is TGTGCCTGGAGCGTTCCTCCAGGAATCAATCAGCCCCAGCATTTT. Encoded protein: CAWSVPPGINQPQHF. Together with reference TRBV30 and TRBJ1-5, the CDR3 gives the full variable domain: SQTIHQWPATLVQPVGSPLSLECTVEGTSNPNLYWYRQAAGRGLQLLFYSVGIGQISSEVPQNLSASRPQDRQFILSSKKLLLSDSGFYLCAWSVPPGINQPQHFGDGTRLSIL.